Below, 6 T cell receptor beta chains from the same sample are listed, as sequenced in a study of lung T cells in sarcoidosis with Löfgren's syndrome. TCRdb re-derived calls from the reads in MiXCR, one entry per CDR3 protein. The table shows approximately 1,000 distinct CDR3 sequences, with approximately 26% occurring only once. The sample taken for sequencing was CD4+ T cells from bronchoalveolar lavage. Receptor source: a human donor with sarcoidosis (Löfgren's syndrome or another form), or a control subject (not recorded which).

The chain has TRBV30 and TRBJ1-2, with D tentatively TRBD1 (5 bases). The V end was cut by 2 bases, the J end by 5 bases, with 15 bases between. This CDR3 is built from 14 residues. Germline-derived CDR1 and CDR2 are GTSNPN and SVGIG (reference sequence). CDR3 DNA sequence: TGTGCCTGGAGTCCCGACGACAGCCAATATGGCTACACCTTC. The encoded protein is CAWSPDDSQYGYTF.

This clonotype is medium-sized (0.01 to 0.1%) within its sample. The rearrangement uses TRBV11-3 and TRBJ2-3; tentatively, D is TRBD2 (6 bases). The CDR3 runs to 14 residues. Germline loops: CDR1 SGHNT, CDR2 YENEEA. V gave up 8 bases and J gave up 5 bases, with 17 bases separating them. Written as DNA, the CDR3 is TGTGCCAGCGGCACCGGGAGAGAAGGAGATACGCAGTATTTT. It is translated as CASGTGREGDTQYF.

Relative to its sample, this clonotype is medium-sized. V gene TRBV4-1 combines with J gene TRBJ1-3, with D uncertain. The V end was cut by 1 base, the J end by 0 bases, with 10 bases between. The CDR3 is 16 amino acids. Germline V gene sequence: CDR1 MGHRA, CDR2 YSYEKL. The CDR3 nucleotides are TGCGCCAGCAGCCAAGGGAGGATTGTCTCTGGAAACACCATATATTTT. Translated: CASSQGRIVSGNTIYF.

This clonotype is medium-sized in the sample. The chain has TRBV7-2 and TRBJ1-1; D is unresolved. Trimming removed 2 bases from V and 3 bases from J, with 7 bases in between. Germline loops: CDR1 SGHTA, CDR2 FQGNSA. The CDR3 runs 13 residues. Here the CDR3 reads CASSLRPYTEAFF. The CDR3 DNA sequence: TGTGCCAGCAGCTTAAGACCCTACACTGAAGCTTTCTTT.

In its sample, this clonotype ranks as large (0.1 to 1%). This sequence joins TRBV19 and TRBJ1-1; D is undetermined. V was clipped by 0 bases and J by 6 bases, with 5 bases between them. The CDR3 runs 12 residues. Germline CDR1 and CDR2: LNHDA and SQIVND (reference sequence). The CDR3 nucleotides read TGTGCCAGTAGTATAGATCAAGCTGAAGCTTTCTTT. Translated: CASSIDQAEAFF.

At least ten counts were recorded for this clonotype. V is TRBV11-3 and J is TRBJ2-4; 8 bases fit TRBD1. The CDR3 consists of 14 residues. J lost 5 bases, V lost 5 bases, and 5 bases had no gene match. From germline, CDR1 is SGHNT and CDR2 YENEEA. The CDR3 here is CASSPGGGENIQYF. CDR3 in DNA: TGTGCCAGCAGCCCAGGGGGCGGCGAAAACATTCAGTACTTC.